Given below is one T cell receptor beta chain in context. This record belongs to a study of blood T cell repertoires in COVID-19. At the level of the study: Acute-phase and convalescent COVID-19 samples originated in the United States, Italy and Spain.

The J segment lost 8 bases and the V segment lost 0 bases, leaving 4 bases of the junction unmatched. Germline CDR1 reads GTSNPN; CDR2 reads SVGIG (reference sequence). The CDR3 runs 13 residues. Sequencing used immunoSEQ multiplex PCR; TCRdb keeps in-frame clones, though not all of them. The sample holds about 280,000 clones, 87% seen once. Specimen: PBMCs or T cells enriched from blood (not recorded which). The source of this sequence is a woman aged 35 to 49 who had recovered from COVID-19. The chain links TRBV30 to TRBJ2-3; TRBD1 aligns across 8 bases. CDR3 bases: TGTGCCTGGAGTGTTTCGACAGGGGTTACGCAGTATTTT. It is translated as CAWSVSTGVTQYF. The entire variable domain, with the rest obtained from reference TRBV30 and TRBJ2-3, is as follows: SQTIHQWPATLVQPVGSPLSLECTVEGTSNPNLYWYRQAAGRGLQLLFYSVGIGQISSEVPQNLSASRPQDRQFILSSKKLLLSDSGFYLCAWSVSTGVTQYFGPGTRLTVL.